This T cell receptor (beta chain) appears in the sequencing data of a study of CD8+ T cells in alopecia areata. Investigators isolated RNA and reverse transcribed it into cDNA to act as the sequencing template. Produced via immunoSEQ multiplex PCR; TCRdb's table is partial and in-frame only. The table has roughly 110,000 clones, around 83% seen once; the top ten hold roughly a quarter. This CDR3 contains 15 residues. V was clipped by 6 bases and J by 5 bases; unmatched bases: 13. The treatment here: oral pan-JAK inhibitor, 5-10 mg twice daily. The receptor was derived from a human donor with alopecia areata. The V gene is TRBV23-1, the J gene TRBJ2-7; 7 bases agree with TRBD2. TRBV23-1 is classed as an ORF, of uncertain function. This material consisted of CD8+ T cells sorted from blood, taken at week 24, from a patient treated with tofacitinib. The chain's CDR3 is CASRPTRGGLDEQYF. The CDR3 DNA sequence: TGCGCCAGCAGACCGACGAGGGGAGGGCTTGACGAGCAGTACTTC.